This T cell receptor (beta chain) was identified during a study of T cell responses to AZD1222 COVID-19 vaccine. TCRdb's table, derived via immunoSEQ multiplex PCR, lists solely in-frame clones and lacks some. The sample shows about 120,000 clones, about 82% of them seen only once. Sequences were derived from peripheral blood, sampled 28 days after the second AZD1222 dose. The sequence was obtained from an adult who received the AZD1222 COVID-19 vaccine.

The CDR3 coding sequence is TGCGCCAGCAGCCAATGGTGGACAGGGCCCTATAGCAATCAGCCCCAGCATTTT. Protein: CASSQWWTGPYSNQPQHF. The chain has TRBV4-3 and TRBJ1-5, with 8 nucleotides matching TRBD1. V lost 2 bases to trimming and J lost 0 bases; unmatched junction nucleotides: 9. The CDR3 is made up of 18 amino acids. The germline V gene encodes CDR1 LGHNA and CDR2 YSLEER.